This TCR beta chain was recorded in a study of CXCR3-negative and CXCR3-positive naive CD8 T cells. This CDR3 has 14 residues. Germline loops: CDR1 SQVTM, CDR2 ANQGSEA. As to this clonotype: The antigen remains undetermined.

Study observations and caveats: TRB CDR3 properties were used to infer TCR strength, and surface CD5 was comparable between naive subsets. Both of the naive subsets showed about the same high diversity, but memory CD8+ cells had much less.

Naive CD8+ T cells were CD45RO-CCR7+CD27+CD95-. Via 5' RACE with UMI labels, TRB cDNA libraries were prepared. From its re-call of the 5' RACE reads, TCRdb lists each CDR3 protein once, without DNA. This sample's table reports 70,000 to 100,000 distinct CDR3 sequences. The clonotype originates from a human donor in good health. Some clones in this sample may be carry-over from other donors' samples. Material for sequencing was naive CXCR3- CD8+ T cells from blood. Sample subset: CD45RO-CCR7+CD27+CD95- naive CD8+ T cells lacking CXCR3 (TNR3-). This sequence joins TRBV29-1 and TRBJ2-2; TCRdb designates TRBD1, a call that cannot be tested without DNA. The CDR3 here is CSVELPLYTGELFF.